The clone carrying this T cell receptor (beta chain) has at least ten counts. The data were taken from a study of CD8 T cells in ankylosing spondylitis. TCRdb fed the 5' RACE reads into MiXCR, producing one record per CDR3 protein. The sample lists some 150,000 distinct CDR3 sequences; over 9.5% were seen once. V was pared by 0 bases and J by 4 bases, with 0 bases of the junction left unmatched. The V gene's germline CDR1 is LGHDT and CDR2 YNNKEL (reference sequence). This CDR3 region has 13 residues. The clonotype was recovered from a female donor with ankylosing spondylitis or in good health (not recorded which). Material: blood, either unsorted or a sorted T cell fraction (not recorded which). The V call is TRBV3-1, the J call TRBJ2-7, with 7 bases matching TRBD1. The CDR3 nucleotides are TGTGCCAGCAGCCAAGACAGGGGGTACGAGCAGTACTTC. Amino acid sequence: CASSQDRGYEQYF.